A single sample is the source of the 28 T cell receptor beta chains below, sequenced in a study of neoadjuvant anti-PD-1 for oral cavity cancer. The protocol was immunoSEQ multiplex PCR, while the TCRdb copy is restricted to in-frame clones and leaves out a portion. The data show thousands of clones, approximately 45% seen once. This specimen consisted of tumor tissue, obtained before nivolumab (anti-PD-1) treatment. The receptors originated from a person aged 35-79 years with oral cavity squamous cell carcinoma.

The rearrangement joins TRBV25-1 to TRBJ1-1; D is uncertain. The CDR3 totals 12 residues. Trimming left V 4 bases short and J 11 bases short, with 14 bases between. CDR1 is MGHDK and CDR2 is SYGVNS in the germline V gene. CDR3 residues: CASSVGPLNAFF. CDR3 DNA sequence: TGTGCCAGCAGTGTTGGGCCTTTAAATGCTTTCTTT.

The rearrangement uses TRBV5-1 and TRBJ2-3; D is undetermined. CDR1 SGHRS and CDR2 YFSETQ come from the germline V gene. This CDR3 comprises 16 residues. V was pared by 4 bases and J by 2 bases, with 17 bases between. CDR3 coding DNA: TGCGCCAGCAGCCTCACCGGCGACTTTACCACAGATACGCAGTATTTT. This encodes CASSLTGDFTTDTQYF.

This clone was seen more than once but under ten times. V is TRBV12-5 and J is TRBJ1-6, with D unresolved. In germline, CDR1 is LGHNT, CDR2 FRNRAP. This CDR3 has 16 amino acids. With 5 bases removed from V and 7 bases from J, the gap between germline ends came to 18 bases. The CDR3, as DNA: TGTGCTAGTGGTCCATCTAGTCAGACTAAAAATTCACCCCTCCACTTT. Translated, it gives CASGPSSQTKNSPLHF. The full variable domain, with the rest looked up from reference TRBV12-5 and TRBJ1-6, is DARVTQTPRHKVTEMGQEVTMRCQPILGHNTVFWYRQTMMQGLELLAYFRNRAPLDDSGMPKDRFSAEMPDATLATLKIQPSEPRDSAVYFCASGPSSQTKNSPLHFGNGTRLTVT.

This chain connects TRBV6-1 to TRBJ2-6, with D perhaps matching TRBD1 (6 bases). Germline loops: CDR1 MNHNS, CDR2 SASEGT. Trimming removed 1 base at V and 0 bases at J, with 13 bases between. The CDR3 is 18 amino acids. The CDR3 region has the DNA TGTGCCAGCAGTGAAGGGAGACAGGTGAACTCTGGGGCCAACGTCCTGACTTTC. Translated: CASSEGRQVNSGANVLTF.

The V and J genes are TRBV15 and TRBJ2-3, with TRBD1 matching over 8 bases. V shed 5 bases, J shed 1 base, and the junction held 8 bases outside the gene matches. The CDR3 is 16 residues long. Germline CDR1 is LNHNV and CDR2 is YYDKDF (reference sequence). The CDR3 loop reads CATSSPPGQGTDTQYF. The CDR3 DNA sequence: TGTGCCACCAGCTCCCCCCCGGGACAGGGCACAGATACGCAGTATTTT.

This clone was detected only a few times. This chain joins TRBV6-5 and TRBJ2-7; no clear D gene. Trimming shortened V by 5 bases and J by 2 bases, and 4 bases separated the two germline ends. CDR3 length: 11 amino acids. CDR1 and CDR2 from the germline V gene are MNHEY and SVGAGI. DNA of the CDR3: TGTGCCAGCAGTACAGCCTACGAGCAGTACTTC. Translation: CASSTAYEQYF.

This clone was counted between two and nine times. The conserved phenylalanine or tryptophan normally closing the CDR3 is absent here, so this likely arose from a read error. No DNA is shown, since the ends of the CDR3 on it are uncertain; the CDR3 is the one TCRdb lists. The rearrangement joins TRBV5-1 to TRBJ2-7; TRBD1, as called in the table, went unchecked against the DNA. The CDR3 numbers 10 amino acids, ends counted. Looked up from germline, CDR1 is SGHRS and CDR2 is YFSETQ. The chain's CDR3 is CASPPKGADL.

The V call is TRBV11-3, the J call TRBJ2-2; D may be TRBD2 (5 bases). Germline V gene lookup returns CDR1 SGHNT and CDR2 YENEEA. This CDR3 is 15 amino acids long. V lost 2 bases and J lost 1, with 8 bases in between. CDR3 sequence (DNA): TGTGCCAGCAGCTTATCTGCGGGGAACACCGGGGAGCTGTTTTTT. This gives the protein CASSLSAGNTGELFF.

This clone has a handful of counts. V gene TRBV9 combines with J gene TRBJ1-2; TRBD1 agrees at 9 bases. CDR3 size: 15 residues. CDR1 and CDR2 (germline): SGDLS, YYNGEE. Trimming took 0 bases from V and 5 from J; bases not matched to a gene: 5. CDR3 sequence (DNA): TGTGCCAGCAGCGTAGATTGGGGGACAGGGTATGGCTACACCTTC. This sequence encodes CASSVDWGTGYGYTF.

V and J are TRBV5-6 and TRBJ1-2; a possible D gene is TRBD1 (6 bases). The CDR3 contains 16 residues. CDR1 is SGHDT, CDR2 YYEEEE, per germline. Between the trimmed V and J ends, which lost 1 base and 6 bases, there was a span of 19 bases. CDR3 loop: CASSLPWNREDDGYTF. The CDR3 nucleotides read TGTGCCAGCAGCTTGCCCTGGAACAGGGAGGACGATGGCTACACCTTC.

V usage is TRBV6-6 and J usage is TRBJ1-2, with D unclear. CDR3 length equals 12 residues. Germline-derived CDR1 and CDR2 are MNHNY and SVGAGI (reference sequence). V dropped 2 bases and J dropped 5 bases, with 6 bases sitting between them. Here the CDR3 reads CASSYTGYGYTF. The CDR3 DNA is TGTGCCAGCAGTTACACCGGGTATGGCTACACCTTC.

V is TRBV7-9 and J is TRBJ2-1; D gene uncertain. Deletions cut 1 base from V and 7 bases from J, with 5 bases between. CDR3 length: 12 amino acids. Germline assignment: CDR1 SEHNR and CDR2 FQNEAQ (reference sequence). The chain's CDR3 is CASSLVRNEQFF. The CDR3 coding sequence is TGTGCCAGCAGCTTAGTGAGGAATGAGCAGTTCTTC.

The chain carries TRBV10-3 and TRBJ2-6, with D hard to call. The V gene's germline CDR1 is ENHRY and CDR2 SYGVKD. This CDR3 is built from 12 residues. Trimming cost V 4 bases and J 15 bases, with 13 bases left between them. The CDR3 loop is CAISVDGSALTF. The CDR3 DNA reads as TGTGCCATCAGTGTGGACGGTTCGGCCCTGACTTTC.

This clone has a handful of counts. The rearrangement uses TRBV18 and TRBJ2-5; the D call may be TRBD1 or TRBD2 (5 bases each). Trimming took 6 bases from V and 5 from J, leaving 10 bases between them. The length of the CDR3 is 12 residues. The V gene's germline CDR1 is KGHSH and CDR2 LQKENI. The CDR3 DNA reads TGTGCCAGCTCCCGGGACGTGGAGACCCAGTACTTC. It encodes CASSRDVETQYF.

The chain has TRBV11-2 and TRBJ2-7, with 10 bases matching TRBD1. Per the germline V gene, CDR1 is SGHAT and CDR2 is FQNNGV. There are 13 residues in the CDR3. The trim removed 5 bases at V and 3 bases at J, leaving 1 base unmatched. This chain's CDR3 is CASSRDRGYEQYF. The CDR3 DNA follows: TGTGCCAGCAGCCGGGACAGGGGCTACGAGCAGTACTTC. Full variable domain (missing parts from reference TRBV11-2 and TRBJ2-7): EAGVAQSPRYKIIEKRQSVAFWCNPISGHATLYWYQQILGQGPKLLIQFQNNGVVDDSQLPKDRFSAERLKGVDSTLKIQPAKLEDSAVYLCASSRDRGYEQYFGPGTRLTVT.

Only a few counts were recorded for this clone. This chain links TRBV7-9 with TRBJ1-1, with TRBD1 as a possible D gene (6 bases). The V and J ends lost 4 bases and 4 bases respectively, with 16 bases between them. Per germline, CDR1 SEHNR and CDR2 FQNEAQ (reference sequence). CDR3 size: 15 residues. The chain's CDR3 is CASSYDRDISTEAFF. The CDR3 DNA reads TGTGCCAGCAGCTATGACCGGGACATCTCCACTGAAGCTTTCTTT.

The chain is built from TRBV6-5 and TRBJ2-1; TRBD2 is a possible D gene (5 bases). From germline, CDR1 is MNHEY and CDR2 SVGAGI. The V end was cut by 5 bases, the J end by 0 bases, with 11 bases between. This CDR3 is 15 amino acids long. CDR3 amino acids: CASSPYGVSYNEQFF. CDR3 DNA: TGTGCCAGCAGTCCGTACGGGGTCTCCTACAATGAGCAGTTCTTC.

The chain has TRBV23-1 and TRBJ1-3; D might be TRBD1 (6 bases). TRBV23-1 is sorted into the ORF group, with uncertain function. The CDR3 contains 19 residues. Trimming took off 0 bases at V and 0 bases at J, with 18 bases between the two ends. CDR3 in DNA: TGCGCCAGCAGTCAATCGAAAAGGGACCAGGGGTACTCTGGAAACACCATATATTTT. It encodes CASSQSKRDQGYSGNTIYF.

The chain employs TRBV10-1 and TRBJ1-1; tentative D call: TRBD1 (5 bases). Trimming left V 2 bases short and J 3 bases short, with 13 bases between. Per the germline V gene, CDR1 is WNHNN and CDR2 is SYGVQD (reference sequence). This CDR3 region has 15 residues. CDR3 DNA sequence: TGCGCCAGCAGTGAGCGGGGGGGACGGGACACTGAAGCTTTCTTT. It codes for CASSERGGRDTEAFF.

In its sample, this clone ranks as medium-sized. V is TRBV15 and J is TRBJ2-6; no clear D gene. Looked up from germline, CDR1 is LNHNV and CDR2 is YYDKDF (reference sequence). V gave up 0 bases and J gave up 0 bases, with 3 bases separating them. The CDR3 is 15 residues long. The CDR3 DNA is TGTGCCACCAGCAGAGATAACTCTGGGGCCAACGTCCTGACTTTC. Translating gives CATSRDNSGANVLTF.

The J gene is TRBJ2-7, the V gene TRBV10-3, with a weak D call TRBD1 (6 bases). CDR3 length: 14 residues. Trimming left V 6 bases short and J 0 bases short, with 12 bases between. Germline loops: CDR1 ENHRY, CDR2 SYGVKD. The CDR3 protein is CAIRSTGVSYEQYF. DNA for the CDR3: TGTGCCATCAGATCGACAGGAGTCTCCTACGAGCAGTACTTC.

This clone was detected only a few times. The gene calls are TRBV30 and TRBJ2-7, with a weak D call TRBD2 (5 bases). Germline V gene lookup returns CDR1 GTSNPN and CDR2 SVGIG (reference sequence). This CDR3 contains 14 residues. Trimming removed 0 bases from V and 2 bases from J, with 11 bases in between. DNA for the CDR3: TGTGCCTGGAGTGTACGGGGATCGGCCTACGAGCAGTACTTC. As protein: CAWSVRGSAYEQYF.

This chain connects TRBV10-3 to TRBJ1-1; no clear D gene. CDR1 is ENHRY, CDR2 SYGVKD, per germline. The CDR3 contains 13 residues. The V gene lost 0 bases and the J gene lost 7 bases, with 9 bases spanning the gap. CDR3 coding DNA: TGTGCCATCAGTGAGTCCCGGACCAATGAAGCTTTCTTT. As protein: CAISESRTNEAFF.

V and J are TRBV2 and TRBJ2-5, with D possibly TRBD1 on 5 matching bases. Germline lookup yields CDR1 SNHLY and CDR2 FYNNEI. The CDR3 runs 14 residues. The ends were cut back, 1 base at V and 7 bases at J, with 13 bases in the middle. The CDR3: CASSEGVGLGTQYF. CDR3 nucleotides: TGTGCCAGCAGTGAAGGGGTGGGGCTCGGGACCCAGTACTTC.

This clone turned up a few times. This sequence joins TRBV10-1 and TRBJ2-3, with a weak D call TRBD1 (6 bases). V was shortened by 6 bases and J by 8 bases, with 18 bases between the two germline ends. CDR1 and CDR2 from the germline V gene are WNHNN and SYGVQD (reference sequence). CDR3 length: 14 residues. The CDR3 DNA follows: TGCGCCAGCAGGTTCGACAGGACAGCAGCTACGCAGTATTTT. Translation: CASRFDRTAATQYF.

The chain is built from TRBV6-1 and TRBJ2-5; 13 bases are shared with TRBD2. The J segment lost 5 bases and the V segment lost 4 bases, leaving 13 bases of the junction unmatched. This CDR3 has 18 amino acids. Germline CDR1 is MNHNS and CDR2 is SASEGT. The CDR3 DNA reads TGTGCCAGCAGTGCCGGGACTAGCGGGGCTTGGGGCTTTGAGACCCAGTACTTC. This sequence encodes CASSAGTSGAWGFETQYF.

This clone appeared a few times. This chain joins TRBV6-5 and TRBJ1-1; 7 positions match TRBD1. This CDR3 region has 15 residues. The V and J ends lost 7 bases and 1 base, in that order; junction bases with no gene match: 9. CDR1 is MNHEY and CDR2 is SVGAGI in the germline V gene. The CDR3 sequence: CASNPPQGQNTEAFF. CDR3 nucleotide sequence: TGTGCCAGCAATCCACCACAGGGGCAGAACACTGAAGCTTTCTTT.

In its sample, this clone was seen a few times. Distinct nucleotide sequences in the sample also encode this CDR3. V is TRBV5-1 and J is TRBJ2-1, with TRBD2 identical over 8 bases. Germline CDR1 is SGHRS and CDR2 is YFSETQ. The CDR3 is made up of 15 amino acids. The CDR3: CPTNDGGGLYNEQFF. The DNA of the CDR3 is TGCCCCACCAACGACGGCGGGGGGCTTTACAATGAGCAGTTCTTC.